Below, one T cell receptor beta chain is given with its context. The sample belongs to a study of OX40 agonist ivuxolimab in advanced cancers. The V gene's germline CDR1 is SNHLY and CDR2 FYNNEI. The CDR3 length is 15 residues. With 4 bases clipped from V and 2 bases from J, the junction kept 6 bases outside the gene matches. The protocol was immunoSEQ multiplex PCR, while the TCRdb copy is restricted to in-frame clones and leaves out a portion. The table records approximately 80,000 clones, almost 85% of them present only once. The specimen comprised CD4+ or CD8+ T cells sorted from blood, sampled in a trial of the OX40 agonist ivuxolimab. This TCR was recovered from an adult with an advanced solid tumor such as melanoma, head and neck, liver or kidney cancer. The rearrangement links TRBV2 to TRBJ2-7, with 9 bases identical to TRBD2. The CDR3: CASSGAAGGTYEQYF. The CDR3 nucleotides are TGTGCCAGCAGTGGAGCCGCGGGAGGGACCTACGAGCAGTACTTC.